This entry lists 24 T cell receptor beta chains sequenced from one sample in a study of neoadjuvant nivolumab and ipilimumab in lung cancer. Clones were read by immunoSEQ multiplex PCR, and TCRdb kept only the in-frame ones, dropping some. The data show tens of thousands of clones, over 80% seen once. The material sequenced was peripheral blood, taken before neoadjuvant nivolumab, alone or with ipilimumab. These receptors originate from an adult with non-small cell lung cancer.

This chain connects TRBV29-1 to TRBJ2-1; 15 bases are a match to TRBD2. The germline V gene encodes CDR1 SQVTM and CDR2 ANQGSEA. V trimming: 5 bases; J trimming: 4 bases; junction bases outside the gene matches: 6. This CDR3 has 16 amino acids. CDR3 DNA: TGCAGCGTTACTGGACTAGCGGGGGGGGTGTACAATGAGCAGTTCTTC. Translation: CSVTGLAGGVYNEQFF.

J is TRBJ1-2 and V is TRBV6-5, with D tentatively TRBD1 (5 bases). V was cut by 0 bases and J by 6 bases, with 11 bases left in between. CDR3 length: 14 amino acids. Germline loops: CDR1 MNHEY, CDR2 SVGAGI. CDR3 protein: CASSYSKGRHGYTF. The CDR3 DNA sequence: TGTGCCAGCAGTTACTCGAAGGGGCGGCATGGCTACACCTTC.

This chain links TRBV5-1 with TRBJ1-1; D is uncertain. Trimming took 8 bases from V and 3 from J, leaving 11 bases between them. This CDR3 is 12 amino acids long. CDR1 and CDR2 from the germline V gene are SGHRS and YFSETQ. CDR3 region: CASRTLDTEAFF. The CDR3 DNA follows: TGCGCCAGTAGGACCTTGGACACTGAAGCTTTCTTT.

The CDR3 DNA reads as TGTGCCAGCAGTTCACAGCCCCTCATGAACACTGAAGCTTTCTTT. It yields the protein CASSSQPLMNTEAFF. The chain combines TRBV28 with TRBJ1-1; D remains unclear. This CDR3 has 15 amino acids. Germline values: CDR1 MDHEN, CDR2 SYDVKM. Between the trimmed V and J ends, which lost 4 bases and 0 bases, there was a span of 12 bases.

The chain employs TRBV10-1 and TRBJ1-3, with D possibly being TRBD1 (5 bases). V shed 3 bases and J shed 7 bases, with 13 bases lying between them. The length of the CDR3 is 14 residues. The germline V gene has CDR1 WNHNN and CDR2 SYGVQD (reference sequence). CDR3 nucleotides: TGCGCCAGCAGTGATGACAGCGCCGGGAACACCATATATTTT. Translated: CASSDDSAGNTIYF.

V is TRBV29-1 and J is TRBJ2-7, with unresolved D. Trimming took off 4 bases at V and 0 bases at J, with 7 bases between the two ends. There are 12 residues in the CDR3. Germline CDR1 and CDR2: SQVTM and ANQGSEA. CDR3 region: CSVVAHSYEQYF. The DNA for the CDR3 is TGCAGCGTTGTGGCACACTCCTACGAGCAGTACTTC.

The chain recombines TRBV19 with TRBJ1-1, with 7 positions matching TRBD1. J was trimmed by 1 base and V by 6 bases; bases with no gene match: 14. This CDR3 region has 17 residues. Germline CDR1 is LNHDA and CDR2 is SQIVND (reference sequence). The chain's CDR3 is CASRDGSGGVGNTEAFF. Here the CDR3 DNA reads TGTGCCAGTAGGGACGGATCAGGGGGTGTCGGGAACACTGAAGCTTTCTTT.

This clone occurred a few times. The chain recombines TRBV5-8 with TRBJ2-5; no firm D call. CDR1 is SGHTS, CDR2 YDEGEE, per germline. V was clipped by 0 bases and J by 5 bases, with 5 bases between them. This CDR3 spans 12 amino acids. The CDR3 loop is CASSLAGETQYF. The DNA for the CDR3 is TGTGCCAGCAGCTTGGCCGGGGAGACCCAGTACTTC.

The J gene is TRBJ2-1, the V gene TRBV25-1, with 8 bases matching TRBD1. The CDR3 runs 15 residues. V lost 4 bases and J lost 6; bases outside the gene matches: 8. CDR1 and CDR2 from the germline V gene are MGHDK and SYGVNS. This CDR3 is CASSASGQVSNEQFF. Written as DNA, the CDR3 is TGTGCCAGCAGTGCCTCGGGACAGGTCTCCAATGAGCAGTTCTTC.

The CDR3 DNA reads TGCGCCAGCAGCCAATTCGGGGCAGAGCACGAGCAGTACTTC. Its translation: CASSQFGAEHEQYF. This chain connects TRBV4-1 to TRBJ2-7; D is possibly TRBD1 or TRBD2 (5 bases each). The germline CDR1 and CDR2 sequences are MGHRA and YSYEKL. The CDR3 sequence is 14 residues long. V lost 2 bases and J lost 5, with 13 bases in between.

The CDR3 loop is CASSLGGSNTEAFF. The CDR3 nucleotides are TGTGCCAGCAGCTTAGGGGGCAGTAACACTGAAGCTTTCTTT. The J gene is TRBJ1-1, the V gene TRBV7-9, with D possibly matching TRBD1 (5 bases). This CDR3 has 14 amino acids. CDR1 SEHNR and CDR2 FQNEAQ come from the germline V gene (reference sequence). V was trimmed by 1 base and J by 2 bases, leaving 8 bases between them.

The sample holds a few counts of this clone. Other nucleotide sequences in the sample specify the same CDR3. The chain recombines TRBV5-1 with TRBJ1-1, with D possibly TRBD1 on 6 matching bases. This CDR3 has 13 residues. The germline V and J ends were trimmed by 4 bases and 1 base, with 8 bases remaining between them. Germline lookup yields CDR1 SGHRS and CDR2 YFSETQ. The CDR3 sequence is CASSLGGNTEAFF. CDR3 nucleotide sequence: TGCGCCAGCAGCCTAGGGGGGAACACTGAAGCTTTCTTT.

This CDR3 reads CASSLALQVEAFF. For the CDR3, the DNA is TGTGCCAGCAGCTTAGCGCTCCAGGTTGAAGCTTTCTTT. The V and J genes are TRBV7-2 and TRBJ1-1; no firm D call. V was pared by 0 bases and J by 7 bases, with 9 bases between. Germline CDR1 SGHTA, CDR2 FQGNSA. The CDR3 length is 13 residues. Based on the CDR3 plus reference TRBV7-2 and TRBJ1-1, the full variable domain is GAGVSQSPSNKVTEKGKDVELRCDPISGHTALYWYRQSLGQGLEFLIYFQGNSAPDKSGLPSDRFSAERTGGSVSTLTIQRTQQEDSAVYLCASSLALQVEAFFGQGTRLTVV.

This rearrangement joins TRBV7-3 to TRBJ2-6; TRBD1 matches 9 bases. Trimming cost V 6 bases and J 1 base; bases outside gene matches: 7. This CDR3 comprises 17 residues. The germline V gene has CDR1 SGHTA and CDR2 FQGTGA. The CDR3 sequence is CASRRTGVDSGANVLTF. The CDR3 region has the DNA TGTGCCAGCAGGAGGACAGGGGTAGATTCTGGGGCCAACGTCCTGACTTTC. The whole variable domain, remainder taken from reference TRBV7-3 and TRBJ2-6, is GAGVSQTPSNKVTEKGKYVELRCDPISGHTALYWYRQSLGQGPEFLIYFQGTGAADDSGLPNDRFFAVRPEGSVSTLKIQRTERGDSAVYLCASRRTGVDSGANVLTFGAGSRLTVL.

The CDR3 DNA reads as TGTGCCAGCAGTTTATCTTGGACAGGGGAATCACCCCTCCACTTT. This translates into CASSLSWTGESPLHF. The chain joins TRBV27 to TRBJ1-6; 9 nucleotides align to TRBD1. Looked up from germline, CDR1 is MNHEY and CDR2 is SMNVEV (reference sequence). CDR3 length equals 15 residues. The trim removed 0 bases at V and 10 bases at J, leaving 4 bases unmatched.

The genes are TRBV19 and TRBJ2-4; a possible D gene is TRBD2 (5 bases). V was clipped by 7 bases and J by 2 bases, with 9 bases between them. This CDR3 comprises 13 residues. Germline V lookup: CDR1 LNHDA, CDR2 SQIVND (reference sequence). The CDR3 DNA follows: TGTGCCAGTAATGCGGGCACCAAAAACATTCAGTACTTC. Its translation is CASNAGTKNIQYF.

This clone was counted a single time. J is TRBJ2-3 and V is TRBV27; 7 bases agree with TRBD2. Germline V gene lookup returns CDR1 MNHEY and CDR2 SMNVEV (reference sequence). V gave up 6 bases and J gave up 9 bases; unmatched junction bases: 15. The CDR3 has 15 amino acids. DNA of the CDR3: TGTGCCAGCAGCTCCTCGGGGGGTGTCGTCGAGACGCAGTATTTT. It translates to CASSSSGGVVETQYF.

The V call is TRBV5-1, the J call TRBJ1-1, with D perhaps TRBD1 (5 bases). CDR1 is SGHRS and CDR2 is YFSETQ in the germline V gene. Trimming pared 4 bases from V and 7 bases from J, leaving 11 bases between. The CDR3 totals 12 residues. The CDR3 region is CASSEGQIEAFF. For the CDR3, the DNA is TGCGCCAGCAGCGAGGGGCAGATTGAAGCTTTCTTT.

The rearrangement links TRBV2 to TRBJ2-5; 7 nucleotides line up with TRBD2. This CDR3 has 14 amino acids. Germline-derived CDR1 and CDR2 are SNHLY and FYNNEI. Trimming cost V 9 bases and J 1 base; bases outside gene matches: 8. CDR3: CARGVGGGQETQYF. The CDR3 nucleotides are TGTGCCAGGGGAGTGGGCGGGGGCCAAGAGACCCAGTACTTC.

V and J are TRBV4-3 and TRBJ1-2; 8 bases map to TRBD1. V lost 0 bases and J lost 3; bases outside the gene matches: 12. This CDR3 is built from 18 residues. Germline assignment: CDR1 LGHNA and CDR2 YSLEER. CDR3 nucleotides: TGCGCCAGCAGCCAAGATGTAAGGACAGGGCGATTTCACTATGGCTACACCTTC. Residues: CASSQDVRTGRFHYGYTF.

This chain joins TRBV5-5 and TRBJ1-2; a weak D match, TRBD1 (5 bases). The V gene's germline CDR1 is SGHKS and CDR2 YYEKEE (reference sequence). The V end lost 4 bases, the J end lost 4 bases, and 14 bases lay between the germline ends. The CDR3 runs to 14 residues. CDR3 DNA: TGTGCCAGCAGCCCGATCGGGGCAGGCTATGGCTACACCTTC. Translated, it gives CASSPIGAGYGYTF. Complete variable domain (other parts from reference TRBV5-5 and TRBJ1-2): DAGVTQSPTHLIKTRGQQVTLRCSPISGHKSVSWYQQVLGQGPQFIFQYYEKEERGRGNFPDRFSARQFPNYSSELNVNALLLGDSALYLCASSPIGAGYGYTFGSGTRLTVV.

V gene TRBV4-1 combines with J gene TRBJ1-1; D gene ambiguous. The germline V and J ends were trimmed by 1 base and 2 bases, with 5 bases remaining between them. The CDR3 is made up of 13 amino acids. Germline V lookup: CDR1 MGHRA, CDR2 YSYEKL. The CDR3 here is CASSQVHNTEAFF. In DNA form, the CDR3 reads TGCGCCAGCAGCCAAGTGCATAACACTGAAGCTTTCTTT.

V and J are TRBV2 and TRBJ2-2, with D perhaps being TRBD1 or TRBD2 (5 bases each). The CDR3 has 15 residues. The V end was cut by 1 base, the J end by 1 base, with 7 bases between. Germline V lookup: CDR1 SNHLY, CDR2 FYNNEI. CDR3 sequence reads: CASSEVGGNTGELFF. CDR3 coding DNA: TGTGCCAGCAGTGAAGTTGGGGGGAACACCGGGGAGCTGTTTTTT.

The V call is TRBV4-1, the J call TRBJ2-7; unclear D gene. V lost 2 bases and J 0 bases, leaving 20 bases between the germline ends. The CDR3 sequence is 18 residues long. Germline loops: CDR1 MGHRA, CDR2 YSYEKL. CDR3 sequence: CASSQIDLGLLSSYEQYF. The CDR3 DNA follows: TGCGCCAGCAGCCAAATAGACTTGGGCCTCTTGAGCTCCTACGAGCAGTACTTC.